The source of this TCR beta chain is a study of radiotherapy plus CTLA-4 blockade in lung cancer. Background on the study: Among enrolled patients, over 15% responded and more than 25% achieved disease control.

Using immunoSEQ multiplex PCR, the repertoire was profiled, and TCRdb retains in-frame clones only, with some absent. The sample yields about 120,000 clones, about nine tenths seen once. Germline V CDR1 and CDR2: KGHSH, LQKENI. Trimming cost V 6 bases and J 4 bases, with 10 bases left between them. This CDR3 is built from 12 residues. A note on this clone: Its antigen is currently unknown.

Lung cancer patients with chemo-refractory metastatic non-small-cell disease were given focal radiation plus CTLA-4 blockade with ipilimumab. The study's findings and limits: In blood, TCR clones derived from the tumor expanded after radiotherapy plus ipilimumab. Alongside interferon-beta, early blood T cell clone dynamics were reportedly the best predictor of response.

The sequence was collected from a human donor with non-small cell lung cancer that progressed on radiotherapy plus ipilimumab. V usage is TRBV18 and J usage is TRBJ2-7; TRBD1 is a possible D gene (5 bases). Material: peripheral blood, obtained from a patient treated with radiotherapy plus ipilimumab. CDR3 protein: CASSPDRYEQYF. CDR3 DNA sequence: TGTGCCAGCTCGCCCGACAGATACGAGCAGTACTTC.